Listed here are 25 T cell receptor beta chains from one sample, sequenced in a study of blood T cell repertoires in COVID-19. Sequencing used immunoSEQ multiplex PCR; TCRdb keeps in-frame clones, though not all of them. The profile shows approximately 98,000 clones, about 85% of them singletons. Sequences were obtained from peripheral blood. The source is an elderly woman with acute or convalescent COVID-19.

This chain connects TRBV19 to TRBJ1-6, with D perhaps matching TRBD1 (6 bases). The CDR3 contains 15 residues. Deletions cut 2 bases from V and 8 bases from J, with 13 bases between. Germline loops: CDR1 LNHDA, CDR2 SQIVND (reference sequence). This chain's CDR3 is CASSIRQGKDSPLHF. Here the CDR3 DNA reads TGTGCCAGTAGTATACGGCAGGGGAAAGATTCACCCCTCCACTTT. The complete variable domain, with remaining parts taken from reference TRBV19 and TRBJ1-6, reads DGGITQSPKYLFRKEGQNVTLSCEQNLNHDAMYWYRQDPGQGLRLIYYSQIVNDFQKGDIAEGYSVSREKKESFPLTVTSAQKNPTAFYLCASSIRQGKDSPLHFGNGTRLTVT.

This chain uses TRBV24-1 with TRBJ2-3; 11 positions match TRBD1. The CDR3 contains 16 residues. Germline CDR1 reads KGHDR; CDR2 reads SFDVKD. The V segment lost 2 bases and the J segment 2 bases; nucleotides outside the gene matches: 2. DNA for the CDR3: TGTGCCACCAGTGATTGGACAGGGGGCTCCACAGATACGCAGTATTTT. Protein sequence: CATSDWTGGSTDTQYF.

The chain carries TRBV28 and TRBJ1-2, with a tentative D call TRBD1 (6 bases). The CDR3 sequence is 13 residues long. Germline lookup yields CDR1 MDHEN and CDR2 SYDVKM. Deletions cut 4 bases from V and 3 bases from J, with 9 bases between. CDR3 in amino acids: CASSSGVDYGYTF. In DNA, the CDR3 is TGTGCCAGCAGTTCAGGGGTTGACTATGGCTACACCTTC.

In regard to this clone: In the same sample, other DNA sequences code for this CDR3. The genes are TRBV6-2 or TRBV6-3 and TRBJ1-2; D gene uncertain. Deletions cut 0 bases from V and 8 bases from J, with 4 bases between. CDR1 is MNHEY and CDR2 is SVGEGT in the germline V gene. This CDR3 is built from 11 residues. CDR3 nucleotide sequence: TGTGCCAGCAGTTACTCGCGGGGCTACACCTTC. It codes for CASSYSRGYTF.

The V call is TRBV2, the J call TRBJ2-2, with 8 bases aligning to TRBD1. With 7 bases clipped from V and 5 bases from J, the junction kept 9 bases outside the gene matches. CDR1 and CDR2 from the germline V gene are SNHLY and FYNNEI. This CDR3 has 15 amino acids. The CDR3 DNA sequence: TGTGCCAGCAACTCAGGACAGGGACGTACCGGGGAGCTGTTTTTT. As protein: CASNSGQGRTGELFF.

The chain joins TRBV6-5 to TRBJ2-7; D is perhaps TRBD2 (5 bases). From germline, CDR1 is MNHEY and CDR2 SVGAGI. The CDR3 has 15 amino acids. The V end lost 2 bases, the J end lost 2 bases, and 13 bases lay between the germline ends. In nucleotides, the CDR3 is TGTGCCAGCAGTTACCGGACCGGGAAGACCTACGAGCAGTACTTC. Translating it yields CASSYRTGKTYEQYF.

The V gene is TRBV3-1 (or the pseudogene TRBV3-2), the J gene TRBJ1-6; 7 bases align to TRBD1. The V gene end was trimmed by 6 bases and the J gene end by 7 bases; junction bases not matched to a gene: 9. CDR3 length: 15 residues. Germline V lookup: CDR1 LGHDT, CDR2 YNNKEL (reference sequence). The CDR3 nucleotides are TGTGCCAGCAGACCCCGGGACAGCGAAAATTCACCCCTCCACTTT. Translating it yields CASRPRDSENSPLHF.

The chain combines TRBV28 with TRBJ2-1; TRBD2 matches at 12 bases. The V and J ends lost 5 bases and 2 bases, in that order; junction bases with no gene match: 4. Germline V gene data show CDR1 as MDHEN and CDR2 as SYDVKM. The CDR3 loop spans 16 amino acids. For the CDR3, the DNA is TGTGCCAGCAGTCTACTAGCGGGGGGACCCTACAATGAGCAGTTCTTC. Translated: CASSLLAGGPYNEQFF.

The J gene is TRBJ1-1, the V gene TRBV11-2; D call uncertain. This CDR3 is built from 13 residues. V was clipped by 6 bases and J by 5 bases, with 13 bases between them. The germline V gene encodes CDR1 SGHAT and CDR2 FQNNGV. The CDR3 region has the DNA TGTGCCAGCAGACTCACTCAGCGGACTGAAGCTTTCTTT. Its protein is CASRLTQRTEAFF.

This chain connects TRBV7-9 to TRBJ1-2; 12 nucleotides agree with TRBD1. The ends lost 5 bases at V and 8 bases at J; junction bases unmatched: 6. The CDR3 has 14 amino acids. Per the germline V gene, CDR1 is SEHNR and CDR2 is FQNEAQ (reference sequence). The CDR3 DNA reads as TGTGCCAGCAGCATGGGACAGGGGGCGGAGGGCTACACCTTC. Protein: CASSMGQGAEGYTF.

The chain carries TRBV18 and TRBJ1-1; D is unclear. The germline CDR1 and CDR2 sequences are KGHSH and LQKENI. Trimming stripped 1 base from V and 5 bases from J, with 11 bases between. There are 14 residues in the CDR3. For the CDR3, the DNA is TGTGCCAGCTCACCACGTACAGAAGGAACTGAAGCTTTCTTT. It yields the protein CASSPRTEGTEAFF.

CDR3 residues: CASTKRTSAASTDTQYF. The DNA for the CDR3 is TGCGCCAGCACGAAGAGGACTAGCGCAGCTAGCACAGATACGCAGTATTTT. The chain uses TRBV5-1 and TRBJ2-3, with 9 bases matching TRBD2. J gave up 0 bases and V 6 bases, and 11 bases lay outside the gene matches. Germline V CDR1 and CDR2: SGHRS, YFSETQ. This CDR3 is built from 17 residues.

This sequence joins TRBV15 and TRBJ1-4; the D is unclear. The V gene's germline CDR1 is LNHNV and CDR2 YYDKDF (reference sequence). The CDR3 loop spans 15 amino acids. V was clipped by 0 bases and J by 7 bases, with 12 bases between them. The CDR3 loop is CATSRESGLGEKLFF. The CDR3 DNA follows: TGTGCCACCAGCAGAGAATCGGGTCTGGGTGAAAAACTGTTTTTT.

Comments on this clone: Within the sample, other DNA sequences also encode this same CDR3. V gene TRBV6-2 or TRBV6-3 combines with J gene TRBJ1-6, with D perhaps TRBD1 (6 bases). The CDR3 sequence is 15 residues long. Germline V gene data show CDR1 as MNHEY and CDR2 as SVGEGT. V lost 4 bases and J 7 bases, leaving 14 bases between the germline ends. CDR3 sequence (DNA): TGTGCCAGCAGTTTACAGGACAGCAGCAATTCACCCCTCCACTTT. Its translation is CASSLQDSSNSPLHF.

The CDR3 coding sequence is TGCGCCAGCCTTTCGACAGGACGGAATGAGCAGTTCTTC. The encoded protein is CASLSTGRNEQFF. V is TRBV5-1 and J is TRBJ2-1; D possibly corresponds to TRBD1 (6 bases). Germline V gives CDR1 SGHRS, CDR2 YFSETQ. The CDR3 extends over 13 amino acids. Trimming took off 7 bases at V and 7 bases at J, with 15 bases between the two ends.

Of note for this clone: Other DNA sequences in the sample encode the same CDR3. The V gene is TRBV5-1, the J gene TRBJ2-2; the D gene is possibly TRBD2 (6 bases). Trimming removed 1 base from V and 6 bases from J, with 10 bases in between. The CDR3 is made up of 14 amino acids. Germline V lookup: CDR1 SGHRS, CDR2 YFSETQ. DNA of the CDR3: TGCGCCAGCAGCTTGTCCGGGGAGGCCGGGGAGCTGTTTTTT. Residues: CASSLSGEAGELFF.

The chain employs TRBV2 and TRBJ2-5, with a possible D match to TRBD1 (5 bases). CDR1 and CDR2 (germline): SNHLY, FYNNEI. V shed 4 bases and J shed 5 bases, with 8 bases lying between them. This CDR3 spans 12 amino acids. The CDR3: CASSAGHETQYF. CDR3 nucleotide sequence: TGTGCCAGCAGTGCAGGGCACGAGACCCAGTACTTC.

The chain employs TRBV10-1 and TRBJ1-2, with D maybe TRBD1 (6 bases). There are 14 residues in the CDR3. Germline CDR1 WNHNN, CDR2 SYGVQD (reference sequence). Trimming took 3 bases from V and 7 from J, leaving 15 bases between them. The CDR3 DNA sequence: TGCGCCAGCAGTGACGGGAACAGGGTGGGTGGCTACACCTTC. Translation gives CASSDGNRVGGYTF.

This clone was seen more than once but under ten times. The gene calls are TRBV6-5 and TRBJ1-5; no firm D call. Trimming removed 7 bases from V and 1 base from J, with 8 bases in between. The CDR3 totals 13 residues. Germline lookup yields CDR1 MNHEY and CDR2 SVGAGI. This CDR3 reads CASMGESNQPQHF. CDR3 nucleotide sequence: TGTGCCAGCATGGGAGAGAGCAATCAGCCCCAGCATTTT.

The chain recombines TRBV3-1 (or the pseudogene TRBV3-2) with TRBJ1-2; perhaps TRBD1 as D (5 bases). The CDR3 length is 14 residues. The V gene's germline CDR1 is LGHDT and CDR2 YNNKEL (reference sequence). V lost 4 bases, J lost 1 base, and 10 bases lay in between. CDR3 nucleotides: TGTGCCAGCAGCCGGGGGGATATTAACTATGGCTACACCTTC. It codes for CASSRGDINYGYTF.

The chain has TRBV15 and TRBJ2-4; 9 bases fit TRBD2. Germline V lookup: CDR1 LNHNV, CDR2 YYDKDF (reference sequence). J was trimmed by 0 bases and V by 1 base; bases with no gene match: 7. The CDR3 runs to 18 residues. CDR3 region: CATSRALAGTLAKNIQYF. CDR3 DNA sequence: TGTGCCACCAGCAGAGCCCTAGCGGGGACACTAGCCAAAAACATTCAGTACTTC.

V gene TRBV3-1 (or the pseudogene TRBV3-2) combines with J gene TRBJ2-7; no definite D call. The CDR3 covers 12 residues. Germline values: CDR1 LGHDT, CDR2 YNNKEL (reference sequence). V was cut by 1 base and J by 7 bases, with 8 bases left in between. CDR3 bases: TGTGCCAGCAGCCAAGGCGTGAGAGAGCAGTACTTC. Protein product: CASSQGVREQYF.

V usage is TRBV3-1 (or the pseudogene TRBV3-2) and J usage is TRBJ1-3, with D possibly TRBD1 on 6 matching bases. The CDR3 runs 16 residues. Germline V gives CDR1 LGHDT, CDR2 YNNKEL (reference sequence). The V end lost 3 bases, the J end lost 4 bases, and 16 bases lay between the germline ends. CDR3 in DNA: TGTGCCAGCAGCCATCCACAGGGCGGGCGCGGAAACACCATATATTTT. Translating gives CASSHPQGGRGNTIYF.

Only a few counts were recorded for this clone. V is TRBV7-6 and J is TRBJ1-6; 11 nucleotides align to TRBD1. The V segment lost 2 bases and the J segment 9 bases; nucleotides outside the gene matches: 6. This CDR3 is 16 amino acids long. CDR1 and CDR2 from the germline V gene are SGHVS and FNYEAQ. The CDR3 reads CASSLQGQGVGSPLHF. In nucleotides, the CDR3 is TGTGCCAGCAGCTTACAGGGACAGGGGGTAGGTTCACCCCTCCACTTT.

The chain couples TRBV3-1 (or the pseudogene TRBV3-2) to TRBJ1-6; 12 bases map to TRBD1. V lost 1 base, J lost 8 bases, and 3 bases stayed unmatched. Germline lookup yields CDR1 LGHDT and CDR2 YNNKEL (reference sequence). The CDR3 loop spans 16 amino acids. DNA for the CDR3: TGTGCCAGCAGCCAAGGGGACAGGGGGCATTATTCACCCCTCCACTTT. Translated, it gives CASSQGDRGHYSPLHF.